Below, 10 T cell receptor beta chains from the same sample are listed, as sequenced in a study of cytomegalovirus exposure and HLA in healthy donors. A multiplex PCR was run with 60 Vbeta primers and 13 Jbeta primers. Assay: immunoSEQ multiplex PCR; the TCRdb copy retains only in-frame clones and omits some. The sample lists about 160,000 clones, approximately 79% seen once, with 0.98% in the top ten. What was sequenced was PBMCs. The receptors were gathered from a woman between 50 and 59 years old in good health and CMV-seropositive.

This rearrangement joins TRBV5-6 to TRBJ2-1; 8 bases are a match to TRBD2. The CDR3 is 15 amino acids. J gave up 2 bases and V 4 bases, and 5 bases lay outside the gene matches. In germline, CDR1 is SGHDT, CDR2 YYEEEE. The CDR3 region has the DNA TGTGCCAGCAGCCCACGGGAGGGGCCCTACAATGAGCAGTTCTTC. Its translation: CASSPREGPYNEQFF.

The rearrangement links TRBV4-3 to TRBJ1-6; 8 nucleotides match TRBD1. Germline loops: CDR1 LGHNA, CDR2 YSLEER. The junction had 7 bases not matched to a gene; V was cut back by 0 bases and J by 6 bases. The CDR3 runs to 17 residues. CDR3 region: CASSQDFQGASNSPLHF. In nucleotides, the CDR3 is TGCGCCAGCAGCCAAGATTTCCAGGGGGCCAGTAATTCACCCCTCCACTTT.

The chain combines TRBV9 with TRBJ2-1; D may be TRBD2 (6 bases). This CDR3 is built from 14 residues. V lost 4 bases and J lost 7, with 15 bases in between. CDR1 is SGDLS, CDR2 YYNGEE, per germline. CDR3 nucleotide sequence: TGTGCCAGCAGCCCCCGACTAGTAAGTAATGAGCAGTTCTTC. Protein product: CASSPRLVSNEQFF. The variable domain in full, with the rest retrieved from reference TRBV9 and TRBJ2-1, is DSGVTQTPKHLITATGQRVTLRCSPRSGDLSVYWYQQSLDQGLQFLIQYYNGEERAKGNILERFSAQQFPDLHSELNLSSLELGDSALYFCASSPRLVSNEQFFGPGTRLTVL.

The V call is TRBV2, the J call TRBJ1-5, with 11 bases matching TRBD1. The V gene end was trimmed by 5 bases and the J gene end by 6 bases; junction bases not matched to a gene: 3. This CDR3 contains 14 residues. Germline V gives CDR1 SNHLY, CDR2 FYNNEI. This chain's CDR3 is CASSMDRGRQPQHF. In DNA, the CDR3 is TGTGCCAGCAGTATGGACAGGGGGCGTCAGCCCCAGCATTTT.

Here the CDR3 reads CASSQERRTVRWNTEAFF. The DNA of the CDR3 is TGCGCCAGCAGCCAAGAACGTCGGACAGTGAGATGGAACACTGAAGCTTTCTTT. The chain combines TRBV4-1 with TRBJ1-1; a possible D gene is TRBD1 (6 bases). V lost 0 bases to trimming and J lost 1 base, with 18 bases between them. The CDR3 is made up of 18 amino acids. Germline V gives CDR1 MGHRA, CDR2 YSYEKL.

The genes are TRBV5-1 and TRBJ2-5, with 7 bases lining up with TRBD2. CDR3 length equals 14 residues. From germline, CDR1 is SGHRS and CDR2 YFSETQ. V lost 2 bases and J lost 2; bases outside the gene matches: 3. The CDR3 region is CASSLRGDQETQYF. CDR3 nucleotides: TGCGCCAGCAGCTTACGGGGGGATCAAGAGACCCAGTACTTC. Full variable domain (remainder filled in from reference TRBV5-1 and TRBJ2-5): KAGVTQTPRYLIKTRGQQVTLSCSPISGHRSVSWYQQTPGQGLQFLFEYFSETQRNKGNFPGRFSGRQFSNSRSEMNVSTLELGDSALYLCASSLRGDQETQYFGPGTRLLVL.

The CDR3 spells CASSGSSRLETQYF. The DNA of the CDR3 is TGTGCCAGCAGCGGATCTAGTAGGTTGGAGACCCAGTACTTC. The V and J genes are TRBV9 and TRBJ2-5; D gene uncertain. The CDR3 runs 14 residues. V lost 3 bases and J lost 5, with 14 bases in between. Germline-derived CDR1 and CDR2 are SGDLS and YYNGEE.

The CDR3 spells CASSLGQTSPNTGELFF. Written as DNA, the CDR3 is TGCGCCAGCAGCTTGGGACAGACAAGTCCGAACACCGGGGAGCTGTTTTTT. This sequence joins TRBV5-1 and TRBJ2-2; TRBD1 is a possible D gene (5 bases). The CDR3 runs to 17 residues. Germline-derived CDR1 and CDR2 are SGHRS and YFSETQ. The V end lost 0 bases, the J end lost 0 bases, and 12 bases lay between the germline ends.

The genes are TRBV10-1 and TRBJ2-7; 7 positions match TRBD1. V was pared by 0 bases and J by 3 bases, with 20 bases of the junction left unmatched. The CDR3 is 20 residues long. Germline loops: CDR1 WNHNN, CDR2 SYGVQD (reference sequence). CDR3 DNA: TGCGCCAGCAGTGAGTCCCAGCCGTATAGAGGTCGACAGGGACGCTACGAGCAGTACTTC. Its protein is CASSESQPYRGRQGRYEQYF.

This clone was observed once. J is TRBJ2-3 and V is TRBV30, with a weak D call TRBD1 (6 bases). The CDR3 is 16 amino acids. Germline V gene lookup returns CDR1 GTSNPN and CDR2 SVGIG (reference sequence). V lost 2 bases and J 4 bases, leaving 19 bases between the germline ends. The chain's CDR3 is CAWSKTQGMLADTQYF. As DNA, the CDR3 is TGTGCCTGGAGTAAAACTCAGGGGATGCTCGCAGATACGCAGTATTTT. Drawing the rest from reference TRBV30 and TRBJ2-3, the complete variable domain is SQTIHQWPATLVQPVGSPLSLECTVEGTSNPNLYWYRQAAGRGLQLLFYSVGIGQISSEVPQNLSASRPQDRQFILSSKKLLLSDSGFYLCAWSKTQGMLADTQYFGPGTRLTVL.